Below are 17 T cell receptor beta chains sequenced from a single sample in a study of blood T cell repertoires in COVID-19. Repertoires were generated with immunoSEQ multiplex PCR, while TCRdb's copy carries only in-frame clones and drops some. The sample yields about 130,000 clones, about four fifths seen once. The sequencing input was peripheral blood. These receptor sequences come from a man in his sixties with acute or convalescent COVID-19.

The chain employs TRBV18 and TRBJ1-2, with 7 bases fitting TRBD1. CDR1 is KGHSH, CDR2 LQKENI, per germline. This CDR3 is built from 14 residues. V shed 3 bases and J 8 bases; nucleotides not matched to a gene: 9. This CDR3 reads CASSPLTGKQGYTF. The CDR3 nucleotides are TGTGCCAGCTCACCCTTGACAGGGAAACAGGGCTACACCTTC.

The chain links TRBV28 to TRBJ2-7, with 8 positions matching TRBD2. V lost 6 bases, J lost 1 base, and 5 bases stayed unmatched. This CDR3 has 14 residues. Per germline, CDR1 MDHEN and CDR2 SYDVKM. In DNA form, the CDR3 reads TGTGCCAGCAGGACCAGCGGGGGATCCTACGAGCAGTACTTC. Amino acid sequence: CASRTSGGSYEQYF.

This clone was detected only a few times. The chain carries TRBV27 and TRBJ2-1, with D maybe TRBD1 (6 bases). The germline gives CDR1 MNHEY, CDR2 SMNVEV (reference sequence). The CDR3 is made up of 13 amino acids. Trimming pared 7 bases from V and 2 bases from J, leaving 9 bases between. CDR3 in DNA: TGTGCCAGCACCTGGGGGCCCTACAATGAGCAGTTCTTC. Protein product: CASTWGPYNEQFF.

Here the CDR3 reads CASRTQTGNYGYTF. CDR3 bases: TGTGCCAGCAGGACCCAAACAGGAAACTATGGCTACACCTTC. The chain is built from TRBV27 and TRBJ1-2, with a tentative D call TRBD1 (5 bases). With 6 bases removed from V and 2 bases from J, the gap between germline ends came to 13 bases. The germline CDR1 and CDR2 sequences are MNHEY and SMNVEV (reference sequence). The length of the CDR3 is 14 residues.

The chain's CDR3 is CASSLVSGTPEAFF. The CDR3 DNA sequence: TGCGCCAGCAGCTTGGTGTCAGGCACCCCTGAAGCTTTCTTT. This rearrangement joins TRBV5-1 to TRBJ1-1; no firm D call. In germline, CDR1 is SGHRS, CDR2 YFSETQ. CDR3 size: 14 residues. The V and J ends lost 0 bases and 6 bases respectively, with 12 bases between them. The variable domain in full, completed from reference TRBV5-1 and TRBJ1-1, reads KAGVTQTPRYLIKTRGQQVTLSCSPISGHRSVSWYQQTPGQGLQFLFEYFSETQRNKGNFPGRFSGRQFSNSRSEMNVSTLELGDSALYLCASSLVSGTPEAFFGQGTRLTVV.

The chain joins TRBV5-1 to TRBJ2-1, with 11 nucleotides matching TRBD2. CDR1 and CDR2 from the germline V gene are SGHRS and YFSETQ. Trimming at V came to 0 bases and at J to 4 bases, leaving 9 bases not matched to a gene. This CDR3 has 18 amino acids. The CDR3 region has the DNA TGCGCCAGCAGCTTGGGATCTACGGGACTAGCGGTTTACAATGAGCAGTTCTTC. This translates into CASSLGSTGLAVYNEQFF.

The chain joins TRBV15 to TRBJ2-1; no definite D call. Germline CDR1 LNHNV, CDR2 YYDKDF (reference sequence). The CDR3 is 13 amino acids. Trimming shortened V by 3 bases and J by 6 bases, and 9 bases separated the two germline ends. This CDR3 reads CATSRPGRNEQFF. The CDR3 bases are TGTGCCACCAGCAGGCCTGGGCGCAATGAGCAGTTCTTC.

The rearrangement uses TRBV28 and TRBJ1-2; D may be TRBD1 (6 bases). Trimming pared 6 bases from V and 2 bases from J, leaving 22 bases between. CDR1 is MDHEN, CDR2 SYDVKM, per germline. The CDR3 runs to 17 residues. DNA for the CDR3: TGTGCCAGCAGCCCTACGGGCCAGGGGCTACCAAACTATGGCTACACCTTC. Translating it yields CASSPTGQGLPNYGYTF.

The chain has TRBV5-1 and TRBJ1-1; a weak D match, TRBD1 (5 bases). The CDR3 covers 17 residues. Per germline, CDR1 SGHRS and CDR2 YFSETQ. V lost 0 bases to trimming and J lost 2 bases, with 17 bases between them. The CDR3: CASSLEILGGGNTEAFF. Here the CDR3 DNA reads TGCGCCAGCAGCTTGGAAATTCTGGGCGGGGGTAACACTGAAGCTTTCTTT.

The chain links TRBV3-1 (or the pseudogene TRBV3-2) to TRBJ2-7; D may be TRBD2 (7 bases). V shed 7 bases and J shed 2 bases, with 15 bases lying between them. This CDR3 comprises 14 residues. The germline CDR1 and CDR2 sequences are LGHDT and YNNKEL (reference sequence). The CDR3 bases are TGTGCCAGCAACCAGGCGGGGGCACCCTACGAGCAGTACTTC. It translates to CASNQAGAPYEQYF.

This clone has just a few counts. This chain uses TRBV4-1 with TRBJ1-1; 10 bases are a match to TRBD1. J lost 6 bases, V lost 6 bases, and 19 bases had no gene match. The CDR3 runs 18 residues. CDR1 is MGHRA, CDR2 YSYEKL, per germline. The CDR3 sequence: CASRGGGWRQGARAEAFF. In nucleotides, the CDR3 is TGCGCCAGCAGAGGGGGGGGATGGCGACAGGGGGCGCGGGCTGAAGCTTTCTTT.

V is TRBV12-5 and J is TRBJ1-1, with D maybe TRBD1 (6 bases). CDR1 LGHNT and CDR2 FRNRAP come from the germline V gene. The CDR3 is made up of 14 amino acids. V dropped 6 bases and J dropped 5 bases, with 16 bases sitting between them. The CDR3 DNA reads TGTGCTAGTGGCCGGACAGAGGGATTTACTGAAGCTTTCTTT. This encodes CASGRTEGFTEAFF.

This chain links TRBV24-1 with TRBJ2-2, with 8 bases matching TRBD2. From germline, CDR1 is KGHDR and CDR2 SFDVKD. This CDR3 has 13 amino acids. Unmatched junction bases numbered 5, after V lost 8 bases and J lost 7 bases. CDR3 nucleotides: TGTGCCACCAAGCGGGGGTCAGACGGGGAGCTGTTTTTT. Its translation: CATKRGSDGELFF.

This clone was counted between two and nine times. The CDR3 sequence: CASSTPGTGTNEQYF. CDR3 coding DNA: TGTGCCAGCAGTACACCGGGGACAGGGACCAACGAGCAGTACTTC. The gene calls are TRBV28 and TRBJ2-7; 9 bases are shared with TRBD1. V shed 5 bases, J shed 5 bases, and the junction held 10 bases outside the gene matches. Germline-derived CDR1 and CDR2 are MDHEN and SYDVKM. This CDR3 spans 15 amino acids.

The rearrangement uses TRBV19 and TRBJ2-1; TRBD2 agrees at 12 bases. Germline V lookup: CDR1 LNHDA, CDR2 SQIVND (reference sequence). CDR3 length: 18 amino acids. Trimming took 6 bases from V and 2 from J; bases not matched to a gene: 11. CDR3 sequence reads: CASSPLPRTSGTYNEQFF. CDR3 DNA: TGTGCCAGTAGCCCACTCCCAAGGACTAGCGGGACCTACAATGAGCAGTTCTTC.

This chain uses TRBV19 with TRBJ1-5, with 8 bases aligning to TRBD1. CDR1 and CDR2 (germline): LNHDA, SQIVND (reference sequence). V was pared by 6 bases and J by 7 bases, with 8 bases of the junction left unmatched. There are 14 residues in the CDR3. The DNA of the CDR3 is TGTGCCAGTAGCAAAGACAGGGGAGGACAGCCCCAGCATTTT. Translating it yields CASSKDRGGQPQHF.

This clone occurred a few times. The junction shows a germline mismatch at one end, possibly a read error. The chain is built from TRBV29-1 and TRBJ1-2, with D perhaps TRBD1 (5 bases). Germline-derived CDR1 and CDR2 are SQVTM and ANQGSEA. The CDR3 consists of 12 residues. CDR3 nucleotide sequence: TGCAGCGGTGAAGAAGGCGGGGGTGGCTACACCTTC. Encoded protein: CSGEEGGGGYTF.